The sequence of this T cell receptor beta chain was determined in a study of response to subunit inactivated influenza vaccine (dated by TCRdb to between 2018 and 2020). Broadly, across the study: To follow how T cells responded to a trivalent subunit inactivated influenza vaccine, the researchers relied on deep quantitative profiling of the T cell receptor repertoire.

The sample's time point label, in plain terms: approximately 40 days after influenza vaccine administration. A remark on this clonotype: Its cognate antigen has yet to be identified. The input lacks base qualities; no much larger clone sits a single base away.

Broad study findings and their caveats: The authors proposed that each seasonal influenza vaccination may bring in only a limited number of new T cells.

The library came from RT-PCR. TCRdb shows the sequencer as Illumina HiSeq 2500. TCRdb cleaned the public reads at Q25 with fastp, built clones with MiXCR and kept in-frame beta chains. Each entry is one CDR3 protein sequence, shown with its most common DNA and genes. The sample table holds 150,000 or so distinct CDR3 sequences, of which approximately 11% were seen once. Around 12% of the sample is taken by the ten largest. The clonotype was recovered from a man aged 50-59 years who received an inactivated influenza vaccine. Donor details come from another sample of the same person, matched by shared clones. The specimen was non-naive T cells sorted from PBMCs, collected 35 to 45 days after vaccination. What this sample's cell subset or site label stands for: memory T cell fraction.

The nucleotides are TGTGCCAGCTCCCCTAATGGGGCCTACAATGAGCAGTTCTTC. Its protein is CASSPNGAYNEQFF. The chain is made from TRBV27 and TRBJ2-1, with the D gene uncertain. Including the terminal cysteine and phenylalanine, the CDR3 comprises 14 residues. The CDR3 DNA has 42 bases and is translated from base 1. Based on the germline V gene (reference sequence), the CDR1 and CDR2 sequences are MNHEY and SMNVEV. Trimming at the junction amounts to 8 bases on V and 2 bases on J, and the germline ends lie 13 bases apart.